One sample yielded the 21 T cell receptor beta chains listed below, sequenced in a study of post-analysis software for immune sequencing data. Study-wide findings and caveats: Patients had higher frequencies than controls of roughly five TRBV segments, including TRBV5-6, TRBV5-1 and TRBV20-1.

No antigen has been assigned to these receptors. Each TCR beta cDNA library carried unique molecular identifiers. TCRdb independently ran MiXCR on the PCR reads; one entry per CDR3 protein. Among approximately 730,000 distinct CDR3 sequences listed, 40% to 55% were seen once. The sample comprised blood. The origin of the receptors is a girl aged 5 to 17 with multiple sclerosis.

This clonotype was observed a few times. This sequence joins TRBV29-1 and TRBJ2-1; D is possibly TRBD2 (6 bases). V lost 6 bases to trimming and J lost 12 bases, with 30 bases between them. CDR3 length equals 16 residues. CDR1 and CDR2 (germline): SQVTM, ANQGSEA. The CDR3 spells CSVLYGSGLSEGRQFF. The CDR3 DNA follows: TGCAGCGTCTTGTACGGGTCTGGACTAAGCGAAGGAAGGCAGTTCTTC.

This clonotype was recorded a few times. The chain combines TRBV4-1 with TRBJ1-1; the D gene is possibly TRBD1 (6 bases). Deletions cut 0 bases from V and 9 bases from J, with 11 bases between. The CDR3 extends over 13 amino acids. Germline V gives CDR1 MGHRA, CDR2 YSYEKL. The CDR3 sequence: CASSQERDRKAFF. CDR3 bases: TGCGCCAGCAGCCAAGAGAGAGACAGGAAAGCTTTCTTT.

This chain joins TRBV5-1 and TRBJ2-7, with unresolved D. Germline V gene data show CDR1 as SGHRS and CDR2 as YFSETQ. The V end was cut by 0 bases, the J end by 0 bases, with 13 bases between. The CDR3 length is 16 residues. The CDR3 region is CASSLDGPDSSYEQYF. The CDR3, as DNA: TGCGCCAGCAGCTTGGACGGCCCTGATAGCTCCTACGAGCAGTACTTC.

The chain has TRBV7-3 and TRBJ1-1, with D perhaps TRBD1 (5 bases). CDR1 and CDR2 from the germline V gene are SGHTA and FQGTGA. The CDR3 contains 15 residues. Trimming removed 5 bases from V and 2 bases from J, with 15 bases in between. CDR3 protein: CASSPTGTPNTEAFF. The DNA of the CDR3 is TGTGCCAGCAGCCCAACCGGGACGCCCAACACTGAAGCTTTCTTT.

The V call is TRBV20-1, the J call TRBJ1-2, with 7 bases matching TRBD1. The CDR3 is 13 residues long. The germline CDR1 and CDR2 sequences are DFQATT and SNEGSKA (reference sequence). After removal of 5 bases from V and 8 bases from J, the junction contained 11 bases not matched to a gene. The DNA of the CDR3 is TGCAGTGCTCCGGTGAGGGGGCCAGGGGGCTACACCTTC. It codes for CSAPVRGPGGYTF.

The chain employs TRBV11-2 and TRBJ2-1; a weak D match, TRBD2 (5 bases). The CDR3 length is 13 residues. CDR1 is SGHAT, CDR2 FQNNGV, per germline. V was cut by 3 bases and J by 8 bases, with 11 bases left in between. The CDR3 is CASSFLEGHEQFF. In nucleotides, the CDR3 is TGTGCCAGCAGCTTCCTAGAGGGTCATGAGCAGTTCTTC.

For this clonotype: A much larger clone differs from this one at a single base, so this may be a read error. V gene TRBV12-3 or TRBV12-4 combines with J gene TRBJ2-7, with D uncertain. The CDR3 is made up of 13 amino acids. DNA of the CDR3: TGTGCCGGCAGTTTAACGTTCGGAGATTCGCAGTACTTC. Amino acids: CAGSLTFGDSQYF.

The V and J genes are TRBV9 and TRBJ2-7, with D unresolved. The CDR3 is made up of 15 amino acids. Trimming removed 0 bases from V and 0 bases from J, with 10 bases in between. The germline V gene has CDR1 SGDLS and CDR2 YYNGEE. CDR3 protein: CASSVGGESSYEQYF. CDR3 in DNA: TGTGCCAGCAGCGTAGGTGGAGAAAGCTCCTACGAGCAGTACTTC.

The chain carries TRBV7-9 and TRBJ1-1; D may be TRBD1 (5 bases). V dropped 4 bases and J dropped 1 base, with 19 bases sitting between them. In germline, CDR1 is SEHNR, CDR2 FQNEAQ (reference sequence). This CDR3 contains 17 residues. The DNA for the CDR3 is TGTGCCAGCAGCTCAGGGAGAGCTAGTAAGACGAACACTGAAGCTTTCTTT. Its protein product is CASSSGRASKTNTEAFF.

This clonotype turned up a few times. The chain combines TRBV4-1 with TRBJ2-5, with D unresolved. The CDR3 loop spans 14 amino acids. The ends were cut back, 0 bases at V and 4 bases at J, with 9 bases in the middle. Germline lookup yields CDR1 MGHRA and CDR2 YSYEKL. The CDR3 nucleotides are TGCGCCAGCAGCCAAGATCCTCTCGGAGAGACCCAGTACTTC. Translating gives CASSQDPLGETQYF.

The chain carries TRBV15 and TRBJ2-3, with a tentative D call TRBD1 (5 bases). The CDR3 length is 15 residues. CDR1 is LNHNV, CDR2 YYDKDF, per germline (reference sequence). Trimming removed 5 bases at V and 3 bases at J, with 15 bases between. CDR3 loop: CATSRPGIRTDTQYF. For the CDR3, the DNA is TGTGCCACCAGCCGGCCAGGGATTAGAACAGATACGCAGTATTTT.

The gene calls are TRBV12-5 and TRBJ2-1; 12 bases agree with TRBD2. This CDR3 has 15 amino acids. V gave up 5 bases and J gave up 4 bases; unmatched junction bases: 3. Germline lookup yields CDR1 LGHNT and CDR2 FRNRAP. CDR3 DNA: TGTGCTAGTGGTGCTAGCGGGAGGGGGTACAATGAGCAGTTCTTC. This sequence encodes CASGASGRGYNEQFF.

The V gene is TRBV6-2 or TRBV6-3, the J gene TRBJ2-7; 15 nucleotides agree with TRBD2. The CDR3 spans 15 residues. V trimming: 5 bases; J trimming: 4 bases; junction bases outside the gene matches: 3. CDR1 is MNHEY and CDR2 is SVGEGT in the germline V gene. The CDR3 protein is CASSRTSGRGYEQYF. The CDR3 DNA reads as TGTGCCAGCAGTCGGACTAGCGGGAGGGGATACGAGCAGTACTTC.

V usage is TRBV13 and J usage is TRBJ2-7; the D call may be TRBD1 or TRBD2 (5 bases each). Germline lookup yields CDR1 PRHDT and CDR2 FYEKMQ (reference sequence). The CDR3 has 14 amino acids. V lost 4 bases and J lost 2, with 12 bases in between. DNA of the CDR3: TGTGCCAGCAGCTCGACCCGGGACGCCTACGAGCAGTACTTC. Encoded protein: CASSSTRDAYEQYF.

The chain couples TRBV7-2 to TRBJ1-2; D is ambiguous. Trimming stripped 7 bases from V and 5 bases from J, with 17 bases between. The CDR3 spans 14 residues. Germline assignment: CDR1 SGHTA and CDR2 FQGNSA. The CDR3 region has the DNA TGTGCCAGCACCGTCGGGAACATCCGGTATGGCTACACCTTC. Its protein is CASTVGNIRYGYTF.

The chain combines TRBV9 with TRBJ1-2; the match to TRBD1 covers 7 bases. Germline CDR1 is SGDLS and CDR2 is YYNGEE. The junction had 9 bases not matched to a gene; V was cut back by 2 bases and J by 5 bases. This CDR3 spans 15 amino acids. For the CDR3, the DNA is TGTGCCAGCAGCGTTACAGGGGACGCAGCATATGGCTACACCTTC. Amino acid sequence: CASSVTGDAAYGYTF. Full variable domain (rest looked up from reference TRBV9 and TRBJ1-2): DSGVTQTPKHLITATGQRVTLRCSPRSGDLSVYWYQQSLDQGLQFLIQYYNGEERAKGNILERFSAQQFPDLHSELNLSSLELGDSALYFCASSVTGDAAYGYTFGSGTRLTVV.

This clonotype occurred a few times. The chain uses TRBV29-1 and TRBJ2-1, with 8 nucleotides matching TRBD1. The germline CDR1 and CDR2 sequences are SQVTM and ANQGSEA. The V segment lost 3 bases and the J segment 3 bases; nucleotides outside the gene matches: 4. The CDR3 spans 14 residues. The CDR3: CSVDDRGIYNEQFF. In nucleotides, the CDR3 is TGCAGCGTTGATGACAGGGGAATCTACAATGAGCAGTTCTTC.

The chain is built from TRBV29-1 and TRBJ1-5, with 10 bases lining up with TRBD1. CDR1 and CDR2 (germline): SQVTM, ANQGSEA. This CDR3 comprises 12 residues. V was clipped by 6 bases and J by 9 bases; unmatched bases: 5. CDR3 DNA sequence: TGCAGCGTCGGGACAGGGGTGGGGCCCCAGCATTTT. It codes for CSVGTGVGPQHF.

J is TRBJ2-6 and V is TRBV29-1; possibly TRBD1 or TRBD2 for D (5 bases each). Germline CDR1 reads SQVTM; CDR2 reads ANQGSEA. The CDR3 has 12 amino acids. V was clipped by 4 bases and J by 9 bases, with 10 bases between them. The CDR3 sequence is CSVVGEFNVLTF. The DNA of the CDR3 is TGCAGCGTTGTGGGGGAATTCAACGTCCTGACTTTC.

The chain couples TRBV6-5 to TRBJ1-5, with D uncertain. Per the germline V gene, CDR1 is MNHEY and CDR2 is SVGAGI. The CDR3 is 13 amino acids. V was pared by 6 bases and J by 4 bases, with 10 bases between. For the CDR3, the DNA is TGTGCCAGCAGCTCGGAGGGTAATCAGCCCCAGCATTTT. Its protein is CASSSEGNQPQHF.

This clonotype appeared a few times. Here the CDR3 DNA reads TGTGCCAGCAGCTTAGAGGGACTACTAGCGGGAGGGGTGGAGCAGTACTTC. Its protein product is CASSLEGLLAGGVEQYF. The genes are TRBV11-2 and TRBJ2-7, with 13 bases fitting TRBD2. The germline V gene encodes CDR1 SGHAT and CDR2 FQNNGV. Germline trimming cut 0 bases from V and 7 bases from J; bases unmatched to any gene: 9. The CDR3 is 17 amino acids.